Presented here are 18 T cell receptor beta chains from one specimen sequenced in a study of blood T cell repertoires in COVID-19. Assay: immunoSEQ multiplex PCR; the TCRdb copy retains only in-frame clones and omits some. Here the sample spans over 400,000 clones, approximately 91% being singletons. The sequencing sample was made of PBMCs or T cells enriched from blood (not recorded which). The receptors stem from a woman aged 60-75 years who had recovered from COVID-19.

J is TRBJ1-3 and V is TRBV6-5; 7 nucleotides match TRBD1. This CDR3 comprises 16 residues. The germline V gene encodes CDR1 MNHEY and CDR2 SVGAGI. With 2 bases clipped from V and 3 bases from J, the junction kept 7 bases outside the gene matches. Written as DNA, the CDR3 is TGTGCCAGCAGTTACAGTTGGGCAGGGGGTGGAAACACCATATATTTT. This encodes CASSYSWAGGGNTIYF.

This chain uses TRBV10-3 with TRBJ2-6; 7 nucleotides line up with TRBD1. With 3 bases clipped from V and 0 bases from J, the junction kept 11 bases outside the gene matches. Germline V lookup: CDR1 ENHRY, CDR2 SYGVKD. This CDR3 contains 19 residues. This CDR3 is CAISEFGRQGNSGANVLTF. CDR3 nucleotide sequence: TGTGCCATCAGTGAATTCGGACGACAGGGCAACTCTGGGGCCAACGTCCTGACTTTC.

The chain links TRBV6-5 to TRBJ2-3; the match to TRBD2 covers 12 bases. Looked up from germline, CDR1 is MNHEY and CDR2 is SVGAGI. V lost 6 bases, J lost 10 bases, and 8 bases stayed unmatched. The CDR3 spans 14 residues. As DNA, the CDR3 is TGTGCCAGCAGAACTAGCGGGGGGTCTCCCGCGCAGTATTTT. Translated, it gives CASRTSGGSPAQYF.

The CDR3 nucleotides are TGTGCTAGTGGTTTGGTACGCACGGGAACTGAAGCTTTCTTT. This translates into CASGLVRTGTEAFF. The V call is TRBV12-5, the J call TRBJ1-1; D gene unclear. The ends were cut back, 0 bases at V and 5 bases at J, with 10 bases in the middle. The CDR3 loop spans 14 amino acids. The germline CDR1 and CDR2 sequences are LGHNT and FRNRAP.

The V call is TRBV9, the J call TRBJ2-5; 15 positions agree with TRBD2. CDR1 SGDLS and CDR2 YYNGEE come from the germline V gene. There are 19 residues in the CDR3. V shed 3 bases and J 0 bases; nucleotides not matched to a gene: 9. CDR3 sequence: CASSDPGTSGGPNQETQYF. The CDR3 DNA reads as TGTGCCAGCAGCGATCCCGGGACTAGCGGGGGGCCAAACCAAGAGACCCAGTACTTC.

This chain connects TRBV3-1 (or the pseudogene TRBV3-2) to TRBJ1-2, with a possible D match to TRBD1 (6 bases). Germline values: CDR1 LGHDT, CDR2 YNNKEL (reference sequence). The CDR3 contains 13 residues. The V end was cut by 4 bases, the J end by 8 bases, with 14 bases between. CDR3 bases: TGTGCCAGCAGCCGGGGGGGGCGGTTAGGCTACACCTTC. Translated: CASSRGGRLGYTF.

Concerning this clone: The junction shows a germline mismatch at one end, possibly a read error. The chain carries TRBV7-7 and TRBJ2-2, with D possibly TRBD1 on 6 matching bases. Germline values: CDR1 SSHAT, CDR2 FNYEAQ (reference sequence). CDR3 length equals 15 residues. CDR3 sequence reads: CASSQGTSQGGELFF. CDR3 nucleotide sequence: TGTGCTAGCAGCCAGGGGACATCCCAAGGGGGGGAGCTGTTTTTT.

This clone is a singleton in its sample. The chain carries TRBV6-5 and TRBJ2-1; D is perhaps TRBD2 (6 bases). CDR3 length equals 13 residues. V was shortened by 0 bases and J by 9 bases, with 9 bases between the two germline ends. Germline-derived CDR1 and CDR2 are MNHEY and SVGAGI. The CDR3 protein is CASSYSRGGEQFF. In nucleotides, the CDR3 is TGTGCCAGCAGTTACTCTCGGGGAGGTGAGCAGTTCTTC.

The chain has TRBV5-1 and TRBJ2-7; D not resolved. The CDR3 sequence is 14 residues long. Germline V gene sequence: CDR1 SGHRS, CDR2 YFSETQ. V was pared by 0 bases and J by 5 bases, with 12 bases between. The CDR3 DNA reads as TGCGCCAGCAGCTTGGGGCAGGATTTGGACGAGCAGTACTTC. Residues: CASSLGQDLDEQYF. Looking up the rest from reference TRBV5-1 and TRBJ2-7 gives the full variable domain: KAGVTQTPRYLIKTRGQQVTLSCSPISGHRSVSWYQQTPGQGLQFLFEYFSETQRNKGNFPGRFSGRQFSNSRSEMNVSTLELGDSALYLCASSLGQDLDEQYFGPGTRLTVT.

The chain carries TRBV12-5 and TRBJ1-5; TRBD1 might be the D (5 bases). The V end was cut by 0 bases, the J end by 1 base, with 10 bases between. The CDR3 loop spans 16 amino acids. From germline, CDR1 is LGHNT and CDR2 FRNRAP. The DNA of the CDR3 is TGTGCTAGTGGTTTGGTACAGGAGACCAGCAATCAGCCCCAGCATTTT. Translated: CASGLVQETSNQPQHF.

This CDR3 reads CASSLRPNTGELFF. The CDR3 nucleotides read TGTGCCAGCAGCCTGCGGCCGAACACCGGGGAGCTGTTTTTT. The chain uses TRBV7-2 and TRBJ2-2, with D unresolved. This CDR3 has 14 residues. The germline gives CDR1 SGHTA, CDR2 FQGNSA. With 5 bases removed from V and 0 bases from J, the gap between germline ends came to 7 bases.

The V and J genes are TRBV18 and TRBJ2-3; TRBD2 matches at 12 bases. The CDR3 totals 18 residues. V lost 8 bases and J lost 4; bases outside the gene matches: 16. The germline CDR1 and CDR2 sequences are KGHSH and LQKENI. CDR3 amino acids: CASTPVLLAGGPPDTQYF. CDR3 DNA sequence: TGTGCCAGCACCCCAGTCCTCCTAGCGGGGGGGCCTCCAGATACGCAGTATTTT. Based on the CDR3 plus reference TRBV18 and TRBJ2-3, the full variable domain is NAGVMQNPRHLVRRRGQEARLRCSPMKGHSHVYWYRQLPEEGLKFMVYLQKENIIDESGMPKERFSAEFPKEGPSILRIQQVVRGDSAAYFCASTPVLLAGGPPDTQYFGPGTRLTVL.

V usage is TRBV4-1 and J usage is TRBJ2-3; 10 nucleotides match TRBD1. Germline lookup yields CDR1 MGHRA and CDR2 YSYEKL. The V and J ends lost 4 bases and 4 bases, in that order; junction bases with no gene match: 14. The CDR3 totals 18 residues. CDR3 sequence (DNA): TGCGCCAGCAGCCTATATATATGGGGACAGGGGCGGGCAGATACGCAGTATTTT. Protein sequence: CASSLYIWGQGRADTQYF.

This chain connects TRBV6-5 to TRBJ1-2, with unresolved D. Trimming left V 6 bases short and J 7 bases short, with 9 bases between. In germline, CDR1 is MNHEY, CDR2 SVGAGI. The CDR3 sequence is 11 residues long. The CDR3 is CASRGLIGYTF. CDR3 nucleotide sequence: TGTGCCAGCAGGGGCCTTATTGGCTACACCTTC.

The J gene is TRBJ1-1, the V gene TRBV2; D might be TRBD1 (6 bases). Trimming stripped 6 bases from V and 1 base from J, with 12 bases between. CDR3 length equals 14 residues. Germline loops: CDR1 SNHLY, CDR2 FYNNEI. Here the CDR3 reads CASSDRFRNTEAFF. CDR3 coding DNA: TGTGCCAGCAGCGACAGGTTCAGGAACACTGAAGCTTTCTTT.

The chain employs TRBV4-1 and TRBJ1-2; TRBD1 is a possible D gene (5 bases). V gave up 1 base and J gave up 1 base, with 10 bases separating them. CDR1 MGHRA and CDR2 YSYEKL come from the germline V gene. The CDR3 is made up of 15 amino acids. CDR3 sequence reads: CASSQGSTVNYGYTF. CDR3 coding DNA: TGCGCCAGCAGCCAAGGATCGACAGTTAACTATGGCTACACCTTC.

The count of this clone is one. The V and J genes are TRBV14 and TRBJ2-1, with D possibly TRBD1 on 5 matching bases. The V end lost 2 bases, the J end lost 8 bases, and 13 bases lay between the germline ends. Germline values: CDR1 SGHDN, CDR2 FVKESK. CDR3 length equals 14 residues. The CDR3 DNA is TGTGCCAGCAGCCAATTTAGGGGTAAGGATGAGCAGTTCTTC. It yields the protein CASSQFRGKDEQFF. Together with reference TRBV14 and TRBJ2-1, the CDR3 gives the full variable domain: EAGVTQFPSHSVIEKGQTVTLRCDPISGHDNLYWYRRVMGKEIKFLLHFVKESKQDESGMPNNRFLAERTGGTYSTLKVQPAELEDSGVYFCASSQFRGKDEQFFGPGTRLTVL.

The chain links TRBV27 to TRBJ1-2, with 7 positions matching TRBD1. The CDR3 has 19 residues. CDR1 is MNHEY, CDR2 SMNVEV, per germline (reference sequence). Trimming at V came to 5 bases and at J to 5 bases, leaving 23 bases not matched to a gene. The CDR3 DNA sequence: TGTGCCAGCAGTCCCTTACGTCGGAGGGGGCAAAAAGGCGGATATGGCTACACCTTC. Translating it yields CASSPLRRRGQKGGYGYTF.